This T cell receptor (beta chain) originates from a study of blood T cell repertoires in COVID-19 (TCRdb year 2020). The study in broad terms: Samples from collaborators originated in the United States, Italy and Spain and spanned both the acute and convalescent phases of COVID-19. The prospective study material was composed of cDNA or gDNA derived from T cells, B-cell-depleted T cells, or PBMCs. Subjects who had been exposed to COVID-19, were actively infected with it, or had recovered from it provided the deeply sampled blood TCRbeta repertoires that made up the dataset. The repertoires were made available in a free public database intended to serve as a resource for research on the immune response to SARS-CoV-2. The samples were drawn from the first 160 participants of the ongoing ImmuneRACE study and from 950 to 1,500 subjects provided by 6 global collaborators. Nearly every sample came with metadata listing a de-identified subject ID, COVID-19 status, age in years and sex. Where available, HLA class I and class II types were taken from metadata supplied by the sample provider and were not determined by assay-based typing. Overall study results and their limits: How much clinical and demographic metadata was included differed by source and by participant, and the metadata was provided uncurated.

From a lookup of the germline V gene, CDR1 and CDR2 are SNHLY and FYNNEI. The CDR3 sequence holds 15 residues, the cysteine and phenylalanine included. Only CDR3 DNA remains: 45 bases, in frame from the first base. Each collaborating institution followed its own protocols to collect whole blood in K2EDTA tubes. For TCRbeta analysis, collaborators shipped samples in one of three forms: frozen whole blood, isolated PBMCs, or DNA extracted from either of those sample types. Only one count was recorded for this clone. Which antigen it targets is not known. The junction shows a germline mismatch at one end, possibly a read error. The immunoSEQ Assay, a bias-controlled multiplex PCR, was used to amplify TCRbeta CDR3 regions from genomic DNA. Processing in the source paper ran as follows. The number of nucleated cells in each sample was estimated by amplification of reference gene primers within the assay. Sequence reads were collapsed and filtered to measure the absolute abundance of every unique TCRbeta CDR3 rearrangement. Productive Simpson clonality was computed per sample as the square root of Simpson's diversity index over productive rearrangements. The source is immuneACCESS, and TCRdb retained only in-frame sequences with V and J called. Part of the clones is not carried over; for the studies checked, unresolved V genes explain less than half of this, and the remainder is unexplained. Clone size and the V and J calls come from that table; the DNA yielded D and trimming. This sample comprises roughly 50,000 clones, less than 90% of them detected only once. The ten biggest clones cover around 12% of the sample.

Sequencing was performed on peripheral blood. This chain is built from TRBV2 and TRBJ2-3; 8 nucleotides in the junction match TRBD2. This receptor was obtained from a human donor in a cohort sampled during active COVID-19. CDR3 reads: CASSEVAGWRDTQYF. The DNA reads TGTGCCAGCAGCGAAGTAGCGGGGTGGAGAGATACGCAGTATTTT.